This is a list of T cell receptor beta chains from one sample in a study of T cell responses to AZD1222 COVID-19 vaccine. Clones were read by immunoSEQ multiplex PCR, and TCRdb kept only the in-frame ones, dropping some. Of 95,000 to 100,000 clones in the sample, about 87% were seen once. The material was peripheral blood, obtained 28 days after the second AZD1222 dose. These receptors came from an adult who received the AZD1222 COVID-19 vaccine. The CDR3 runs from the conserved cysteine through the conserved F or W. Each record gives: CDR3 length, clone size, D gene, V gene, J gene, CDR3 DNA, CDR3 protein. D genes are given only for firm matches. Size is omitted from some rows. Given values are once, few, many or a class for expanded clones.

11,-,-,TRBV27,TRBJ2-7,TGTGCCAGCAGTGATAACTACGAGCAGTACTTC,CASSDNYEQYF
15,-,TRBD2,TRBV19,TRBJ2-1,TGTGCCAGTACCGAGGGGACTAGCGGCTACAATGAGCAGTTCTTC,CASTEGTSGYNEQFF
15,-,TRBD1,TRBV9,TRBJ2-2,TGTGCCAGCAGCGTCGGGACAGGGGGCTTCGGGGAGCTGTTTTTT,CASSVGTGGFGELFF
13,-,TRBD1,TRBV27,TRBJ1-2,TGTGCCAGCAGGCCGACAGGGGGCAATGGCTACACCTTC,CASRPTGGNGYTF
12,-,-,TRBV29-1,TRBJ1-5,TGCAGCGTCGCGACGGGCAATCAGCCCCAGCATTTT,CSVATGNQPQHF
12,-,-,TRBV28,TRBJ2-1,TGTGCCAGCAGTTTAGCGTACAATGAGCAGTTCTTC,CASSLAYNEQFF
16,-,-,TRBV6-5,TRBJ1-1,TGTGCCAGCAGCTACTTGCGCCAGGGGCAGGGAACTGAAGCTTTCTTT,CASSYLRQGQGTEAFF
15,-,TRBD1,TRBV5-1,TRBJ1-6,TGCGCCAGCAGCTTGGCCGACAGGGCCGATTCACCCCTCCACTTT,CASSLADRADSPLHF
15,few,TRBD1,TRBV9,TRBJ2-2,TGTGCCAGCAGCGTTCACAGGGGGGACACCGGGGAGCTGTTTTTT,CASSVHRGDTGELFF
15,-,-,TRBV7-3,TRBJ2-5,TGTGCCAGCAGCACAATTCCCGGGCCTCAAGAGACCCAGTACTTC,CASSTIPGPQETQYF
19,-,TRBD1,TRBV15,TRBJ1-6,TGTGCCACCAGCAGTGACGGGGGGACAGGGAGCTCCTATAATTCACCCCTCCACTTT,CATSSDGGTGSSYNSPLHF
11,once,-,TRBV5-8,TRBJ1-4,TGTGCCAGCAGCTCCCCGGAGGAACTGTTTTTT,CASSSPEELFF
13,-,-,TRBV30,TRBJ1-5,TGTGCCCTTTCGGGACACCAGAATCAGCCCCAGCATTTT,CALSGHQNQPQHF
17,-,TRBD2,TRBV9,TRBJ2-1,TGTGCCAGCAGCGTGGCCCCGGGGGGCGGGAGGCTCAATGAGCAGTTCTTC,CASSVAPGGGRLNEQFF
11,-,-,TRBV20-1,TRBJ2-3,TGCAGTGCTAGATTGGCCGATACGCAGTATTTT,CSARLADTQYF
15,once,TRBD1,TRBV27,TRBJ1-5,TGTGCCAGCAAAAGGGACAGGGGGTACAATCAGCCCCAGCATTTT,CASKRDRGYNQPQHF
15,few,TRBD2,TRBV5-1,TRBJ2-7,TGCGCCAGCAGGCCTGCTAGCGGGGGGGCCCACGAGCAGTACTTC,CASRPASGGAHEQYF
11,-,-,TRBV12-5,TRBJ2-6,TGTGCTAGTGGTTTGTCAAACGTCCTGACTTTC,CASGLSNVLTF
13,-,-,TRBV6-4,TRBJ1-1,TGTGCCAGCAGAAAAACAGTGAACACTGAAGCTTTCTTT,CASRKTVNTEAFF
15,-,-,TRBV29-1,TRBJ1-1,TGCAGCGTCGCCCCTTTTCCGGGCCCTATCACTGAAGCTTTCTTT,CSVAPFPGPITEAFF
15,few,-,TRBV2,TRBJ1-1,TGTGCCAGCAGTACCCCCAGGGTTGGAGTAGAGGAAGCTTTCTTT,CASSTPRVGVEEAFF
16,-,TRBD2,TRBV7-9,TRBJ2-1,TGTGCCAGCAGCCCGCCAGGGACTAGCGGGGGAAATGAGCAGTTCTTC,CASSPPGTSGGNEQFF
11,-,-,TRBV27,TRBJ2-3,TGTGCCAGCAGCGCTCGAGATACGCAGTATTTT,CASSARDTQYF